Detailed here is one TCR beta chain. The antigen remains undetermined. This sample was included in a study of T cell responses to AZD1222 COVID-19 vaccine. Study observations and caveats: Within unmutated variant regions lay the reported targets of nearly half of spike-specific TCRs.

Clones were read by immunoSEQ multiplex PCR, and TCRdb kept only the in-frame ones, dropping some. The sample has 85,000 to 100,000 clones, around nine tenths seen once. CDR1 is MNHEY and CDR2 is SVGAGI in the germline V gene. The length of the CDR3 is 12 residues. Trimming cost V 7 bases and J 2 bases, with 9 bases left between them. The material was peripheral blood, obtained on day 0 of AZD1222 vaccination. The V call is TRBV6-5, the J call TRBJ2-7; D may correspond to TRBD1 or TRBD2 (6 bases each). This receptor was identified in an adult in good health. CDR3 residues: CASTGEAYEQYF. Here the CDR3 DNA reads TGTGCCAGCACAGGGGAGGCCTACGAGCAGTACTTC.